This TCR beta chain was recorded in a study of cytomegalovirus exposure and HLA in healthy donors. CDR3 length equals 15 residues. Trimming cost V 5 bases and J 2 bases; bases outside gene matches: 3. Germline values: CDR1 LNHDA, CDR2 SQIVND (reference sequence). Study-level points and caveats: V segments that were indistinguishable, TRBV6-2 and TRBV6-3 among them, were omitted from analysis. In a later analysis, roughly 17,000 TCR beta sequences were associated with HLA alleles at 0.05 false discovery rate. The later analysis indicated that the majority of CMV-associated TCR beta chains appeared HLA-restricted.

Worth noting for this clone: As yet, its antigen is unknown.

A multiplex PCR was run with 60 Vbeta primers and 13 Jbeta primers. Original analysis: Later analysis identified 80 million to 90 million unique TCR beta chains, 8.5 million to 13 million shared. Sequencing used immunoSEQ multiplex PCR; TCRdb keeps in-frame clones, though not all of them. Clone size and the V and J calls come from that table; the DNA yielded D and trimming. The sample carries 89,000 or so clones, over 60% recorded once. The sequenced material came from PBMCs. The J gene is TRBJ2-6, the V gene TRBV19; TRBD1 matches 7 bases. This sequence was found in a man aged 60-69 years in good health and CMV-seronegative. Written as DNA, the CDR3 is TGTGCCAGTAGTCACACAGGGGCTGGGGCCAACGTCCTGACTTTC. It translates to CASSHTGAGANVLTF.